This T cell receptor (beta chain) comes out of a study of sequential checkpoint blockade in melanoma. Study-level findings and limits: Response in arm A was associated with pretreatment TIL clonality.

A remark on this clone: Its antigen is not known.

The protocol was immunoSEQ multiplex PCR, while the TCRdb copy is restricted to in-frame clones and leaves out a portion. The table has some 6,600 clones, 28% seen once. The treatment was: randomized to nivolumab then ipilimumab (arm A) or the reverse (arm B). The germline V and J ends were trimmed by 2 bases and 7 bases, with 4 bases remaining between them. The CDR3 covers 11 residues. Germline V gene sequence: CDR1 LGHNT, CDR2 FRNRAP. J is TRBJ2-3 and V is TRBV12-5; D gene uncertain. The receptor comes from a human donor with melanoma. The sample here was tumor tissue (inferred from file names), taken from a patient given nivolumab and ipilimumab in sequence. CDR3 nucleotide sequence: TGTGCTAGTGGTTTGTGGTATACGCAGTATTTT. Translating gives CASGLWYTQYF.